These 22 T cell receptor beta chains originate from one sample sequenced in a study of blood T cell repertoires in COVID-19. Assay: immunoSEQ multiplex PCR; the TCRdb copy retains only in-frame clones and omits some. The sample includes about 220,000 clones, approximately 84% of them seen just once. The sequenced sample consisted of peripheral blood. Receptors originate from a woman in her twenties or thirties who had recovered from COVID-19.

The chain uses TRBV18 and TRBJ2-2; 9 bases align to TRBD2. The CDR3 length is 17 residues. Per the germline V gene, CDR1 is KGHSH and CDR2 is LQKENI. Losses at the gene ends were 3 bases for V and 0 bases for J; bases not matched to a gene: 5. The CDR3 nucleotides read TGTGCCAGCTCACCCCTAGCGGGGAGGTCGAACACCGGGGAGCTGTTTTTT. The encoded protein is CASSPLAGRSNTGELFF.

The V and J genes are TRBV27 and TRBJ2-3, with TRBD2 identical over 11 bases. The CDR3 contains 20 residues. The germline CDR1 and CDR2 sequences are MNHEY and SMNVEV (reference sequence). After removal of 5 bases from V and 4 bases from J, the junction contained 20 bases not matched to a gene. CDR3 in DNA: TGTGCCAGCAGTCCCTCCGGGACTAGCGGTCCTTGGCGTAGCGCAGATACGCAGTATTTT. Protein: CASSPSGTSGPWRSADTQYF.

In DNA form, the CDR3 reads TGTGCCAGCAGCCAGGGCGGTGACACTGAAGCTTTCTTT. Its translation: CASSQGGDTEAFF. This chain links TRBV6-5 with TRBJ1-1, with D perhaps matching TRBD1 (5 bases). Trimming removed 6 bases at V and 3 bases at J, with 11 bases between. Germline CDR1 MNHEY, CDR2 SVGAGI. The CDR3 runs 13 residues.

J is TRBJ2-1 and V is TRBV27; 15 bases map to TRBD2. Per the germline V gene, CDR1 is MNHEY and CDR2 is SMNVEV (reference sequence). Losses at the gene ends were 3 bases for V and 6 bases for J; bases not matched to a gene: 9. This CDR3 comprises 18 residues. CDR3 nucleotides: TGTGCCAGCAGTTTGTTCGGACTAGCGGGAGGGCGTGGCAATGAGCAGTTCTTC. It is translated as CASSLFGLAGGRGNEQFF.

This chain joins TRBV9 and TRBJ2-6; 14 bases are shared with TRBD2. Germline V gene lookup returns CDR1 SGDLS and CDR2 YYNGEE. CDR3 size: 19 residues. V was clipped by 0 bases and J by 0 bases; unmatched bases: 2. As DNA, the CDR3 is TGTGCCAGCAGCGTAGCGACTAGCGGGAGGGCCTCTGGGGCCAACGTCCTGACTTTC. It is translated as CASSVATSGRASGANVLTF.

This clone was seen more than once but under ten times. The gene calls are TRBV15 and TRBJ2-7; D might be TRBD1 (6 bases). Germline lookup yields CDR1 LNHNV and CDR2 YYDKDF (reference sequence). V shed 2 bases and J shed 5 bases, with 13 bases lying between them. This CDR3 has 14 residues. Here the CDR3 reads CATSRTQGRHEQYF. The CDR3 DNA reads as TGTGCCACCAGCAGAACACAGGGTAGGCACGAGCAGTACTTC.

The chain carries TRBV10-2 and TRBJ1-1; D may be TRBD1 (5 bases). CDR1 and CDR2 (germline): WSHSY, SAAADI. With 7 bases removed from V and 1 base from J, the gap between germline ends came to 10 bases. The CDR3 runs to 13 residues. The CDR3: CASTSQENTEAFF. The CDR3 DNA sequence: TGCGCCAGCACTTCACAGGAGAACACTGAAGCTTTCTTT.

The V gene is TRBV6-6, the J gene TRBJ2-5; maybe TRBD2 (6 bases). The length of the CDR3 is 15 residues. Looked up from germline, CDR1 is MNHNY and CDR2 is SVGAGI (reference sequence). The V gene lost 11 bases and the J gene lost 2 bases, with 21 bases spanning the gap. The CDR3 sequence: CASTLRGLMQETQYF. CDR3 DNA: TGTGCCTCCACCCTTAGGGGACTGATGCAAGAGACCCAGTACTTC.

The rearrangement links TRBV28 to TRBJ1-2; D not resolved. The germline V and J ends were trimmed by 7 bases and 4 bases, with 16 bases remaining between them. This CDR3 region has 14 residues. Per germline, CDR1 MDHEN and CDR2 SYDVKM. In DNA form, the CDR3 reads TGTGCCAGCAACCCTTATGGACGGGGCTATGGCTACACCTTC. Amino acids: CASNPYGRGYGYTF.

The V gene is TRBV28, the J gene TRBJ2-7; the match to TRBD1 covers 8 bases. CDR3 size: 13 residues. Per the germline V gene, CDR1 is MDHEN and CDR2 is SYDVKM. V lost 10 bases and J lost 2; bases outside the gene matches: 7. CDR3 nucleotide sequence: TGTGCCACGTCAACAGGGGGAGCCTACGAGCAGTACTTC. It encodes CATSTGGAYEQYF.

The chain has TRBV3-1 (or the pseudogene TRBV3-2) and TRBJ2-7, with TRBD1 matching 8 bases. With 1 base clipped from V and 1 base from J, the junction kept 3 bases outside the gene matches. The CDR3 runs to 15 residues. Germline assignment: CDR1 LGHDT and CDR2 YNNKEL (reference sequence). CDR3 in amino acids: CASSQAGTGSYEQYF. CDR3 DNA: TGTGCCAGCAGCCAAGCCGGGACAGGTTCCTACGAGCAGTACTTC.

There are a few counts of this clone. This sequence joins TRBV11-2 and TRBJ2-7, with TRBD1 matching 8 bases. J was trimmed by 2 bases and V by 1 base; bases with no gene match: 1. This CDR3 is built from 14 residues. In germline, CDR1 is SGHAT, CDR2 FQNNGV. The CDR3, as DNA: TGTGCCAGCAGCTTAGGACAGGGGACCTACGAGCAGTACTTC. Its translation: CASSLGQGTYEQYF.

V usage is TRBV18 and J usage is TRBJ2-1, with TRBD1 as a possible D gene (5 bases). Trimming stripped 3 bases from V and 4 bases from J, with 10 bases between. Germline V gene data show CDR1 as KGHSH and CDR2 as LQKENI. The CDR3 spans 14 residues. The CDR3 protein is CASSPAGNYNEQFF. The DNA of the CDR3 is TGTGCCAGCTCACCGGCAGGGAATTACAATGAGCAGTTCTTC.

The V gene is TRBV10-3, the J gene TRBJ1-6; TRBD1 agrees at 12 bases. Germline lookup yields CDR1 ENHRY and CDR2 SYGVKD. The V segment lost 6 bases and the J segment 1 base; nucleotides outside the gene matches: 7. The CDR3 loop spans 18 amino acids. CDR3 loop: CAIRTGTGGISYNSPLHF. Written as DNA, the CDR3 is TGTGCCATCAGAACCGGGACAGGGGGCATTTCCTATAATTCACCCCTCCACTTT.

The chain links TRBV5-1 to TRBJ2-3; the match to TRBD1 covers 7 bases. The CDR3 is 15 amino acids. Germline assignment: CDR1 SGHRS and CDR2 YFSETQ. J gave up 0 bases and V 2 bases, and 3 bases lay outside the gene matches. CDR3 in DNA: TGCGCCAGCAGCTTCTCGACAGGGAGCACAGATACGCAGTATTTT. This sequence encodes CASSFSTGSTDTQYF.

The chain is built from TRBV2 and TRBJ1-5; D perhaps matches TRBD1 (5 bases). The CDR3 has 15 residues. V lost 7 bases to trimming and J lost 3 bases, with 16 bases between them. The germline gives CDR1 SNHLY, CDR2 FYNNEI. The DNA of the CDR3 is TGTGCCAGCACCCCGGGGGGGGACTACAATCAGCCCCAGCATTTT. Protein sequence: CASTPGGDYNQPQHF. Full variable domain (rest looked up from reference TRBV2 and TRBJ1-5): EPEVTQTPSHQVTQMGQEVILRCVPISNHLYFYWYRQILGQKVEFLVSFYNNEISEKSEIFDDQFSVERPDGSNFTLKIRSTKLEDSAMYFCASTPGGDYNQPQHFGDGTRLSIL.

This chain connects TRBV10-3 to TRBJ2-7; 12 positions match TRBD2. CDR3 length equals 14 residues. V lost 7 bases and J lost 5; bases outside the gene matches: 6. Germline values: CDR1 ENHRY, CDR2 SYGVKD. The CDR3 is CAINGLAGSHEQYF. In nucleotides, the CDR3 is TGTGCCATCAACGGACTAGCGGGAAGCCACGAGCAGTACTTC.

The chain has TRBV18 and TRBJ1-2, with D tentatively TRBD1 (6 bases). Trimming removed 5 bases from V and 1 base from J, with 8 bases in between. From germline, CDR1 is KGHSH and CDR2 LQKENI. This CDR3 contains 13 residues. CDR3 region: CASSEDSNYGYTF. In DNA, the CDR3 is TGTGCCAGCTCAGAGGACAGTAACTATGGCTACACCTTC.

This chain uses TRBV4-1 with TRBJ2-3, with D possibly TRBD1 on 5 matching bases. This CDR3 is built from 13 residues. The germline gives CDR1 MGHRA, CDR2 YSYEKL. Deletions cut 0 bases from V and 9 bases from J, with 10 bases between. The CDR3: CASSQDWAGTQYF. The CDR3 DNA sequence: TGCGCCAGCAGCCAAGATTGGGCAGGGACGCAGTATTTT.

The chain couples TRBV9 to TRBJ2-7, with 12 bases that match TRBD2. The CDR3 sequence is 15 residues long. The V gene's germline CDR1 is SGDLS and CDR2 YYNGEE. Germline trimming cut 0 bases from V and 10 bases from J; bases unmatched to any gene: 8. The CDR3 DNA reads TGTGCCAGCAGCGTAGCTGCTAGCGGGAGGGCGGGACAGTACTTC. This codes for CASSVAASGRAGQYF.

V and J are TRBV28 and TRBJ1-5, with a tentative D call TRBD1 (6 bases). Germline CDR1 reads MDHEN; CDR2 reads SYDVKM. The CDR3 is 15 amino acids. V lost 6 bases and J lost 5, with 17 bases in between. This CDR3 reads CASRGAGLSYQPQHF. The CDR3 DNA is TGTGCCAGCAGGGGGGCGGGCCTCTCTTATCAGCCCCAGCATTTT.

The chain has TRBV5-1 and TRBJ1-5; 10 nucleotides line up with TRBD1. The junction had 1 base not matched to a gene; V was cut back by 4 bases and J by 0 bases. The CDR3 is made up of 15 amino acids. CDR1 SGHRS and CDR2 YFSETQ come from the germline V gene. CDR3 bases: TGCGCCAGCAGCCGGACAGGGGGTAGCAATCAGCCCCAGCATTTT. This sequence encodes CASSRTGGSNQPQHF.